The clone carrying this TCR beta chain was found many times. Its antigen is undetermined. The source of the sample is a study of regulatory T cells in long-lasting Graves disease. The V gene's germline CDR1 is MGHDK and CDR2 SYGVNS. The V end lost 2 bases, the J end lost 5 bases, and 14 bases lay between the germline ends. This CDR3 comprises 15 residues. This sample's time point: newly diagnosed GD, antithyroid drugs for less than 3 months. From PBMCs, RNA was extracted and then used to make the TCR library. Combining iRepertoire HTBI primers with Arm-PCR of CDR3 regions, the authors built TCR beta libraries. TCRdb reanalysed the multiplex PCR reads using MiXCR and keeps one entry per CDR3 protein. The table includes around 460,000 distinct CDR3 sequences, 12% to 15% detected once. General observations from the study: Among persistent patients, a larger number of public clonotypes were shared (about 3,000) than among newly diagnosed patients (about 970).

These data also featured in a second study, about T cells in Graves' hyperthyroidism and ophthalmopathy. In that study: The study used the HTBI primer set for a first-round RT-PCR of the TCR CDR3. Ophthalmopathy and stable hyperthyroidism were told apart by a 13 V-J model.

The rearrangement uses TRBV25-1 and TRBJ2-3; D is uncertain. The source of this sequence is a woman in her forties or fifties with Graves disease. Material: peripheral blood mononuclear cells (PBMCs), obtained at new diagnosis, from a patient treated with antithyroid drugs. The CDR3 loop reads CASSEGLQRGDTQYF. CDR3 sequence (DNA): TGTGCCAGCAGTGAAGGTCTCCAAAGAGGAGATACGCAGTATTTT.